The next 32 T cell receptor beta chains were all read from a single sample in a study of cytomegalovirus exposure and HLA in healthy donors. The PCR employed 60 Vbeta primers together with 13 Jbeta primers. The protocol was immunoSEQ multiplex PCR, while the TCRdb copy is restricted to in-frame clones and leaves out a portion. The sample consists of more than 200,000 clones, approximately 79% of them appearing once. What was sequenced was PBMCs. All receptors derive from a man aged 18-30 years in good health and CMV-seronegative.

V usage is TRBV30 and J usage is TRBJ2-3; 15 bases fit TRBD2. CDR1 GTSNPN and CDR2 SVGIG come from the germline V gene (reference sequence). V was clipped by 3 bases and J by 6 bases; unmatched bases: 7. The CDR3 spans 16 residues. The CDR3, as DNA: TGTGCCTGGAGCGTAGGACTAGCGGGGGGGCGGGATACGCAGTATTTT. Protein product: CAWSVGLAGGRDTQYF.

CDR3 bases: TGTGCCAGCAGCGTGGGACTAGGTTCGTTCACAGATACGCAGTATTTT. This sequence encodes CASSVGLGSFTDTQYF. The J gene is TRBJ2-3, the V gene TRBV9; 8 bases are a match to TRBD2. With 2 bases clipped from V and 2 bases from J, the junction kept 7 bases outside the gene matches. This CDR3 contains 16 residues. Germline V gene sequence: CDR1 SGDLS, CDR2 YYNGEE.

This clone was picked up one time. The chain employs TRBV6-5 and TRBJ2-7; 9 nucleotides agree with TRBD1. Per the germline V gene, CDR1 is MNHEY and CDR2 is SVGAGI. The V and J ends lost 6 bases and 0 bases, in that order; junction bases with no gene match: 6. CDR3 size: 15 residues. For the CDR3, the DNA is TGTGCCAGCAGCACCGGGACAGGGAACTCCTACGAGCAGTACTTC. It codes for CASSTGTGNSYEQYF.

The genes are TRBV7-2 and TRBJ1-1; TRBD1 aligns across 7 bases. Germline CDR1 reads SGHTA; CDR2 reads FQGNSA. CDR3 length equals 14 residues. Unmatched junction bases numbered 7, after V lost 5 bases and J lost 4 bases. In DNA, the CDR3 is TGTGCCAGCAGCCTTTCAGGGGGGCGCACTGAAGCTTTCTTT. Encoded protein: CASSLSGGRTEAFF.

This rearrangement joins TRBV5-1 to TRBJ2-3; D ambiguous. The CDR3 has 15 amino acids. V gave up 5 bases and J gave up 2 bases, with 15 bases separating them. CDR1 is SGHRS and CDR2 is YFSETQ in the germline V gene. DNA of the CDR3: TGCGCCAGCAGTTTGCCCTCGGCGGCCACAGATACGCAGTATTTT. Translating gives CASSLPSAATDTQYF.

V gene TRBV7-9 combines with J gene TRBJ2-7; 13 positions match TRBD2. In germline, CDR1 is SEHNR, CDR2 FQNEAQ (reference sequence). The CDR3 is 16 amino acids. The V and J ends lost 5 bases and 0 bases, in that order; junction bases with no gene match: 4. The CDR3 is CASSQGLAGRSYEQYF. For the CDR3, the DNA is TGTGCCAGCAGCCAGGGACTAGCGGGACGCTCCTACGAGCAGTACTTC.

The V and J genes are TRBV19 and TRBJ1-6; no clear D. This CDR3 region has 13 residues. Germline lookup yields CDR1 LNHDA and CDR2 SQIVND (reference sequence). V was pared by 6 bases and J by 5 bases, with 8 bases between. As DNA, the CDR3 is TGTGCCAGTAGCACTGTGGATAATTCACCCCTCCACTTT. Its protein is CASSTVDNSPLHF.

The rearrangement joins TRBV4-2 to TRBJ2-2; TRBD2 might be the D (6 bases). CDR1 and CDR2 (germline): LGHNA, YNFKEQ. The CDR3 sequence is 13 residues long. V lost 5 bases and J lost 6, with 10 bases in between. CDR3 region: CASSLREAGELFF. In DNA form, the CDR3 reads TGTGCCAGCAGCTTGAGGGAGGCCGGGGAGCTGTTTTTT.

This rearrangement joins TRBV19 to TRBJ2-4, with 8 bases that match TRBD1. Trimming removed 5 bases from V and 0 bases from J; junction bases left unmatched: 9. This CDR3 is 17 amino acids long. Germline V gene data show CDR1 as LNHDA and CDR2 as SQIVND (reference sequence). The CDR3 sequence is CASSPGTGELAKNIQYF. The CDR3 DNA follows: TGTGCCAGTAGTCCCGGGACAGGAGAACTAGCCAAAAACATTCAGTACTTC. Looking up the rest from reference TRBV19 and TRBJ2-4 gives the full variable domain: DGGITQSPKYLFRKEGQNVTLSCEQNLNHDAMYWYRQDPGQGLRLIYYSQIVNDFQKGDIAEGYSVSREKKESFPLTVTSAQKNPTAFYLCASSPGTGELAKNIQYFGAGTRLSVL.

The V gene is TRBV19, the J gene TRBJ1-1; D is uncertain. Germline V gives CDR1 LNHDA, CDR2 SQIVND (reference sequence). This CDR3 contains 14 residues. V was pared by 4 bases and J by 5 bases, with 14 bases between. This CDR3 is CASSNRHGKTEAFF. CDR3 sequence (DNA): TGTGCCAGTAGTAACCGACACGGGAAGACTGAAGCTTTCTTT.

The chain uses TRBV5-8 and TRBJ2-6; 10 nucleotides line up with TRBD1. V lost 2 bases to trimming and J lost 2 bases; unmatched junction nucleotides: 7. Germline V lookup: CDR1 SGHTS, CDR2 YDEGEE. This CDR3 comprises 18 residues. The DNA for the CDR3 is TGTGCCAGCAGCTTACCGGGACAGGGGTTGACTGGGGCCAACGTCCTGACTTTC. It yields the protein CASSLPGQGLTGANVLTF.

This clone turned up a few times. The rearrangement links TRBV10-3 to TRBJ1-1; D may be TRBD1 (5 bases). Trimming left V 0 bases short and J 5 bases short, with 16 bases between. Germline V gene sequence: CDR1 ENHRY, CDR2 SYGVKD. CDR3 length equals 16 residues. The CDR3 here is CAISESLGVGGTEAFF. The DNA of the CDR3 is TGTGCCATCAGTGAGTCGTTGGGGGTGGGGGGGACTGAAGCTTTCTTT.

There are a few counts of this clone. V gene TRBV6-1 combines with J gene TRBJ1-3; 7 bases agree with TRBD1. Germline V gives CDR1 MNHNS, CDR2 SASEGT. Trimming at V came to 5 bases and at J to 2 bases, leaving 3 bases not matched to a gene. This CDR3 is built from 14 residues. The CDR3 spells CASSPQGAGNTIYF. CDR3 nucleotide sequence: TGTGCCAGCAGTCCTCAGGGGGCTGGAAACACCATATATTTT.

The chain couples TRBV7-9 to TRBJ1-5; D uncertain. The CDR3 contains 13 residues. The V end was cut by 7 bases, the J end by 4 bases, with 11 bases between. Germline CDR1 and CDR2: SEHNR and FQNEAQ (reference sequence). This chain's CDR3 is CASTLEGNQPQHF. For the CDR3, the DNA is TGTGCCAGCACCCTTGAGGGAAATCAGCCCCAGCATTTT.

The CDR3 loop reads CASSPGGGYEQYF. The CDR3 DNA sequence: TGTGCCAGCAGCCCGGGAGGGGGCTACGAGCAGTACTTC. This chain uses TRBV5-8 with TRBJ2-7; 8 bases fit TRBD2. The CDR3 has 13 amino acids. After removal of 4 bases from V and 3 bases from J, the junction contained 3 bases not matched to a gene. Germline V gene lookup returns CDR1 SGHTS and CDR2 YDEGEE.

The genes are TRBV10-3 and TRBJ2-2; 8 bases fit TRBD1. The trim removed 10 bases at V and 1 base at J, leaving 8 bases unmatched. The CDR3 contains 15 residues. Germline V gene lookup returns CDR1 ENHRY and CDR2 SYGVKD. The chain's CDR3 is CATSLGTGNTGELFF. The CDR3 DNA reads as TGTGCCACCTCCCTCGGGACAGGGAACACCGGGGAGCTGTTTTTT.

With regard to this clone: Additional DNA sequences in this sample encode the identical CDR3. This chain connects TRBV30 to TRBJ2-1; 10 bases are a match to TRBD2. With 1 base clipped from V and 7 bases from J, the junction kept 7 bases outside the gene matches. The CDR3 extends over 15 amino acids. Germline V gives CDR1 GTSNPN, CDR2 SVGIG (reference sequence). The chain's CDR3 is CAWSGTGLARNEQFF. The DNA of the CDR3 is TGTGCCTGGAGTGGAACGGGACTAGCGAGGAATGAGCAGTTCTTC.

The chain employs TRBV9 and TRBJ2-1; 8 bases agree with TRBD2. The ends lost 0 bases at V and 7 bases at J; junction bases unmatched: 12. The CDR3 contains 17 residues. Germline V lookup: CDR1 SGDLS, CDR2 YYNGEE. CDR3 sequence reads: CASSVALGRREANEQFF. Here the CDR3 DNA reads TGTGCCAGCAGCGTAGCCCTCGGCCGGCGGGAGGCTAATGAGCAGTTCTTC.

This chain links TRBV5-6 with TRBJ1-6; D ambiguous. Germline V lookup: CDR1 SGHDT, CDR2 YYEEEE. Trimming took off 4 bases at V and 4 bases at J, with 12 bases between the two ends. The CDR3 spans 15 residues. CDR3 loop: CASSTSTVYNSPLHF. In nucleotides, the CDR3 is TGTGCCAGCAGCACCTCTACAGTGTATAATTCACCCCTCCACTTT.

This rearrangement joins TRBV28 to TRBJ1-2, with 7 bases that match TRBD1. Germline V gene sequence: CDR1 MDHEN, CDR2 SYDVKM. J gave up 4 bases and V 4 bases, and 3 bases lay outside the gene matches. The CDR3 has 13 amino acids. The CDR3 protein is CASSSDRAYGYTF. CDR3 DNA: TGTGCCAGCAGTTCCGACAGGGCCTATGGCTACACCTTC.

As to this clone: One end of the junction fails to match germline, which may point to a read error. The chain combines TRBV7-7 with TRBJ2-7; no reliable D call. The CDR3 length is 12 residues. From germline, CDR1 is SSHAT and CDR2 FNYEAQ (reference sequence). Written as DNA, the CDR3 is TGTGCTAGCAGCTTAGATGGCGGAGAGCAGTACTTC. Translation gives CASSLDGGEQYF. The full variable domain, its missing parts supplied by reference TRBV7-7 and TRBJ2-7, is GAGVSQSPRYKVTKRGQDVTLRCDPISSHATLYWYQQALGQGPEFLTYFNYEAQPDKSGLPSDRFSAERPEGSISTLTIQRTEQRDSAMYRCASSLDGGEQYFGPGTRLTVT.

The chain recombines TRBV6-4 with TRBJ2-1; tentatively, D is TRBD2 (6 bases). Germline assignment: CDR1 MRHNA and CDR2 SNTAGT. The CDR3 loop spans 14 amino acids. The V and J ends lost 2 bases and 7 bases respectively, with 12 bases between them. DNA for the CDR3: TGTGCCAGCAGTGACGGGGGGACGGGGAATGAGCAGTTCTTC. Translated, it gives CASSDGGTGNEQFF.

In this sample, this clone turned up a few times. V usage is TRBV18 and J usage is TRBJ2-7, with 7 bases that match TRBD1. V shed 2 bases, J shed 3 bases, and the junction held 4 bases outside the gene matches. CDR3 size: 14 residues. In germline, CDR1 is KGHSH, CDR2 LQKENI. The CDR3 loop reads CASSPYGDSYEQYF. CDR3 DNA sequence: TGTGCCAGCTCACCATACGGGGACAGCTACGAGCAGTACTTC.

J is TRBJ2-7 and V is TRBV15; no reliable D call. Germline lookup yields CDR1 LNHNV and CDR2 YYDKDF (reference sequence). The CDR3 is 14 residues long. Trimming cost V 0 bases and J 0 bases, with 6 bases left between them. CDR3 in DNA: TGTGCCACCAGCAGAGATCCCAGCTCCTACGAGCAGTACTTC. It translates to CATSRDPSSYEQYF.

The rearrangement uses TRBV7-9 and TRBJ2-1, with D maybe TRBD1 (5 bases). Trimming left V 5 bases short and J 4 bases short, with 6 bases between. Germline lookup yields CDR1 SEHNR and CDR2 FQNEAQ (reference sequence). This CDR3 has 12 residues. The CDR3: CASSPGYNEQFF. Written as DNA, the CDR3 is TGTGCCAGCAGCCCAGGGTACAATGAGCAGTTCTTC.

The chain links TRBV27 to TRBJ2-5, with 10 bases lining up with TRBD1. The end of the DNA fits TRBJ2-7 better, so the J call may be wrong. Germline V gene lookup returns CDR1 MNHEY and CDR2 SMNVEV (reference sequence). The CDR3 loop spans 15 amino acids. The CDR3: CASSFTGTGDYEQYF. In DNA, the CDR3 is TGTGCCAGCAGTTTCACCGGGACAGGGGACTACGAGCAGTACTTC.

The chain joins TRBV28 to TRBJ1-1, with 8 positions matching TRBD1. Germline V CDR1 and CDR2: MDHEN, SYDVKM. The CDR3 is made up of 13 amino acids. The V segment lost 4 bases and the J segment 5 bases; nucleotides outside the gene matches: 3. CDR3 region: CASSYRGETEAFF. In DNA, the CDR3 is TGTGCCAGCAGTTACAGGGGGGAGACTGAAGCTTTCTTT.

The chain is built from TRBV6-1 and TRBJ1-1; 8 bases line up with TRBD1. Trimming cost V 2 bases and J 4 bases; bases outside gene matches: 6. CDR3 length equals 15 residues. Per the germline V gene, CDR1 is MNHNS and CDR2 is SASEGT. The CDR3 here is CASSERQGAGTEAFF. CDR3 DNA sequence: TGTGCCAGCAGTGAAAGGCAGGGGGCGGGCACTGAAGCTTTCTTT.

The chain recombines TRBV14 with TRBJ2-1, with a tentative D call TRBD1 (5 bases). Per the germline V gene, CDR1 is SGHDN and CDR2 is FVKESK. This CDR3 is built from 19 residues. Trimming cost V 0 bases and J 3 bases, with 21 bases left between them. In DNA form, the CDR3 reads TGTGCCAGCAGCCAAGAAACCGTGCCCGGACACGGATTCTACAATGAGCAGTTCTTC. Its protein product is CASSQETVPGHGFYNEQFF.

The chain links TRBV5-1 to TRBJ2-5, with a tentative D call TRBD2 (5 bases). CDR3 size: 15 residues. Trimming cost V 5 bases and J 4 bases, with 18 bases left between them. Germline assignment: CDR1 SGHRS and CDR2 YFSETQ. In DNA, the CDR3 is TGCGCCAGCAGTACCATGGGAGAGGTTGGAGAGACCCAGTACTTC. Its protein is CASSTMGEVGETQYF.

The rearrangement joins TRBV9 to TRBJ2-3; 10 bases are shared with TRBD1. Germline CDR1 reads SGDLS; CDR2 reads YYNGEE. CDR3 length equals 16 residues. Unmatched junction bases numbered 8, after V lost 3 bases and J lost 4 bases. The DNA of the CDR3 is TGTGCCAGCAGCGCCCCGACAGGGGGCGACGCAGATACGCAGTATTTT. Its protein product is CASSAPTGGDADTQYF.

V usage is TRBV19 and J usage is TRBJ2-7; tentative D call: TRBD1 (6 bases). Germline CDR1 LNHDA, CDR2 SQIVND (reference sequence). Trimming stripped 11 bases from V and 6 bases from J, with 14 bases between. The CDR3 has 11 residues. CDR3 in amino acids: CAAGEWAEQYF. The CDR3 DNA reads as TGTGCCGCAGGGGAGTGGGCCGAGCAGTACTTC. The variable domain in full, with the rest retrieved from reference TRBV19 and TRBJ2-7, is DGGITQSPKYLFRKEGQNVTLSCEQNLNHDAMYWYRQDPGQGLRLIYYSQIVNDFQKGDIAEGYSVSREKKESFPLTVTSAQKNPTAFYLCAAGEWAEQYFGPGTRLTVT.